The entry that follows covers one TCR beta chain sequence. Its specificity is unknown. This CDR3 is built from 14 residues. Trimming shortened V by 4 bases and J by 2 bases, and 11 bases separated the two germline ends. CDR1 is SQVTM and CDR2 is ANQGSEA in the germline V gene. The data derive from a study of shared clonotypes between healthy human individuals. Sequencing used immunoSEQ multiplex PCR; TCRdb keeps in-frame clones, though not all of them. Of roughly 2.5 million clones in the sample, roughly 92% were seen once. Study-wide results and limits: Around 5.3% of naive CD4 clonotypes were shared across a few donors. A reduction in generation probabilities was seen for non-shared clonotypes relative to those shared by all four donors.

The chain uses TRBV29-1 and TRBJ2-2; D remains unclear. This clonotype was obtained from a man aged 18 to 29 in good health. The specimen was naive CD4+ T cells sorted from blood. Noted subset: CD45RA+ positively selected. The CDR3 DNA is TGCAGCGTTGTAATGGTTACTAACACCGGGGAGCTGTTTTTT. Its translation: CSVVMVTNTGELFF.